This TCR beta chain was profiled in a study of blood T cells in healthy people across ages. Study results and caveats: PBMCs that were unsorted prevented a conclusive naive versus antigen-experienced comparison. Across the age range, TCR beta diversity per million T cells fell in a roughly linear way. More naive CD4+ cells and higher diversity marked long-lived donors relative to aged donors.

A remark on this clonotype: Its matching antigen is unknown.

The use of a sample-barcoded 5' primer and a J-beta primer mix characterized a second PCR of about 6 to 11 cycles. Carrying 12 random nucleotides, a template-switch adaptor labeled each individual cDNA molecule. Using its own MiXCR run on the 5' RACE reads, TCRdb lists one record per CDR3 protein. This table holds about 400,000 distinct CDR3 sequences, roughly half found once. V was cut by 3 bases and J by 1 base, with 9 bases left in between. This CDR3 contains 14 residues. Germline values: CDR1 ENHRY, CDR2 SYGVKD. The V call is TRBV10-3, the J call TRBJ2-5; D not resolved. Material for sequencing was blood. This receptor was identified in a man aged 60 to 75 in good health. Here the CDR3 DNA reads TGTGCCATCAGTGATGTCAACAGCCAAGAGACCCAGTACTTC. Protein sequence: CAISDVNSQETQYF.